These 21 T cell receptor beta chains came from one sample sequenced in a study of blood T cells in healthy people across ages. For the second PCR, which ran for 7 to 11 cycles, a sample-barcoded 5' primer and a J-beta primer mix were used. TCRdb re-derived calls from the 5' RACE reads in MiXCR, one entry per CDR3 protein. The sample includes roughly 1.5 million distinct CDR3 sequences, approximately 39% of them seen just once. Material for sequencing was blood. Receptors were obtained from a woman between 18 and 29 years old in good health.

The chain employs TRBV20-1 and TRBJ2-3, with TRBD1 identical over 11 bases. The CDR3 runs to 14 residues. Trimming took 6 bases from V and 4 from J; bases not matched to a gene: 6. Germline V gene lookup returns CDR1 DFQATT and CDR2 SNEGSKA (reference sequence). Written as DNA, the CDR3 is TGCAGTGCCTGGGGGACAGGGGGAGCAGATACGCAGTATTTT. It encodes CSAWGTGGADTQYF.

CDR3 region: CASSQDPQGRIRMNTEAFF. CDR3 in DNA: TGCGCCAGCAGCCAAGATCCGCAGGGGAGGATTCGCATGAACACTGAAGCTTTCTTT. The chain joins TRBV4-1 to TRBJ1-1; a possible D gene is TRBD1 (6 bases). The length of the CDR3 is 19 residues. Deletions cut 0 bases from V and 0 bases from J, with 20 bases between. Germline lookup yields CDR1 MGHRA and CDR2 YSYEKL.

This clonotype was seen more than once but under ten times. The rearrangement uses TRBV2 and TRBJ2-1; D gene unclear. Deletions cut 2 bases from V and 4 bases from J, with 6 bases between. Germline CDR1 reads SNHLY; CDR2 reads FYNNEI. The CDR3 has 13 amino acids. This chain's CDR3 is CASSENEYNEQFF. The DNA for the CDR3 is TGTGCCAGCAGTGAAAACGAATACAATGAGCAGTTCTTC.

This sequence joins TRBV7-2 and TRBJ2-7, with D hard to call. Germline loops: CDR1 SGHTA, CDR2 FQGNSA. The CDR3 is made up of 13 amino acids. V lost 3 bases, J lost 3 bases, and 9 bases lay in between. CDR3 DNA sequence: TGTGCCAGCAGCTTCTTCCGGGTCTACGAGCAGTACTTC. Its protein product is CASSFFRVYEQYF. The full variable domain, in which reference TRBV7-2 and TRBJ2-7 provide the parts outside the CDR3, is GAGVSQSPSNKVTEKGKDVELRCDPISGHTALYWYRQSLGQGLEFLIYFQGNSAPDKSGLPSDRFSAERTGGSVSTLTIQRTQQEDSAVYLCASSFFRVYEQYFGPGTRLTVT.

For the CDR3, the DNA is TGCGCCAGCAGCCACTTCGGGACAGCTGGCTACACCTTC. It encodes CASSHFGTAGYTF. The J gene is TRBJ1-2, the V gene TRBV4-3, with 7 bases aligning to TRBD1. The CDR3 is made up of 13 amino acids. Germline V gene lookup returns CDR1 LGHNA and CDR2 YSLEER. J was trimmed by 7 bases and V by 3 bases; bases with no gene match: 5.

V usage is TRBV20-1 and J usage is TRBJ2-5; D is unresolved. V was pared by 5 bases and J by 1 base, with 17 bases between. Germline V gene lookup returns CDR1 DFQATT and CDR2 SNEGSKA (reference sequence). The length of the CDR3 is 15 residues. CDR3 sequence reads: CSAPRVGASQETQYF. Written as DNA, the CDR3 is TGCAGTGCTCCACGGGTGGGTGCTAGCCAAGAGACCCAGTACTTC.

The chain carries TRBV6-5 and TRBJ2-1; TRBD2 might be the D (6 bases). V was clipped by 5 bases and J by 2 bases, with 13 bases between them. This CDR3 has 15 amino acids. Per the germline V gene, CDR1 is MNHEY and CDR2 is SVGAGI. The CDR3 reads CASSPGTYPYNEQFF. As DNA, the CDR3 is TGTGCCAGCAGTCCCGGGACTTACCCCTACAATGAGCAGTTCTTC.

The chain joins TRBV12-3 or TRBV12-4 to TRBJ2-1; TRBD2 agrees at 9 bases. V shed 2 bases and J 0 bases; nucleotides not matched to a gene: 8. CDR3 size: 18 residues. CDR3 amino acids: CASSLLGSSGTSYNEQFF. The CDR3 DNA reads TGTGCCAGCAGTTTACTGGGGTCTAGCGGGACCTCCTACAATGAGCAGTTCTTC.

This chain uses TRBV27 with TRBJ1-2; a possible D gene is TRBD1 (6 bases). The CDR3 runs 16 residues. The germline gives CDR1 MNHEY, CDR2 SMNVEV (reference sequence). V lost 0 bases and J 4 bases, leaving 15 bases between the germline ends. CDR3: CASSLSPGGGGYGYTF. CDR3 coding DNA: TGTGCCAGCAGTTTATCCCCCGGGGGCGGTGGCTATGGCTACACCTTC.

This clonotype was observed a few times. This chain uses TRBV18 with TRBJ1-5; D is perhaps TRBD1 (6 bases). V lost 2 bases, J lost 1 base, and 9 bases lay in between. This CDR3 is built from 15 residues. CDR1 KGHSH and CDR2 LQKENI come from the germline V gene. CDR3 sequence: CASSPKGTSNQPQHF. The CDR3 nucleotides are TGTGCCAGCTCACCAAAGGGGACAAGCAATCAGCCCCAGCATTTT. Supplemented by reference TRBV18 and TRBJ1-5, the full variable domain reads NAGVMQNPRHLVRRRGQEARLRCSPMKGHSHVYWYRQLPEEGLKFMVYLQKENIIDESGMPKERFSAEFPKEGPSILRIQQVVRGDSAAYFCASSPKGTSNQPQHFGDGTRLSIL.

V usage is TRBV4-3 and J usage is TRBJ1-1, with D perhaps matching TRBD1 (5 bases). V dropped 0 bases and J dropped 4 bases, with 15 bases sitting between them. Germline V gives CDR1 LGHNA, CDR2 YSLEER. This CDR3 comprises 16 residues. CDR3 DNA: TGCGCCAGCAGCCAAGATCGAGGCAGGGTTTCCACTGAAGCTTTCTTT. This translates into CASSQDRGRVSTEAFF.

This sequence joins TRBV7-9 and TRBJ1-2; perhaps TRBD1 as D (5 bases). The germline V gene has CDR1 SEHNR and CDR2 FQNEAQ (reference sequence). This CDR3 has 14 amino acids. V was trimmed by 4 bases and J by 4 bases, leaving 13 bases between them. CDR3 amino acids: CASSSLRDLYGYTF. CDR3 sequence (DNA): TGTGCCAGCAGCTCGCTCAGGGACCTCTATGGCTACACCTTC.

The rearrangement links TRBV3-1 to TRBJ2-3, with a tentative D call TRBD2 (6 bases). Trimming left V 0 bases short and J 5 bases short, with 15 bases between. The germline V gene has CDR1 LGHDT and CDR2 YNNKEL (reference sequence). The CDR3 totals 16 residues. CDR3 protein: CASSQEGLRRGDTQYF. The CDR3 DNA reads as TGTGCCAGCAGCCAAGAAGGACTCCGGCGGGGAGATACGCAGTATTTT.

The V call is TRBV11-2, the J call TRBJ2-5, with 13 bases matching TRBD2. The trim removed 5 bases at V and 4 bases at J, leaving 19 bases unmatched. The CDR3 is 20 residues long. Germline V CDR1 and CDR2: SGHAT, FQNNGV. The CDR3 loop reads CASSRRTSGGQGDLSETQYF. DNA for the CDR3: TGTGCCAGCAGCAGAAGGACTAGCGGGGGCCAAGGGGATTTGTCAGAGACCCAGTACTTC.

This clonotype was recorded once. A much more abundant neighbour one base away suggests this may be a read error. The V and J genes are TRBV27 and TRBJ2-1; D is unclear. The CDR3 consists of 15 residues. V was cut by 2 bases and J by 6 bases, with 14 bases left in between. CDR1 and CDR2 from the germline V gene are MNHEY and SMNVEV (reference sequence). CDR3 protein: CASSLHSLKPNEQFF. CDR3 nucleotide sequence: TGTGCCAGCAGTTTACATAGCCTGAAGCCCAATGAGCAGTTCTTC.

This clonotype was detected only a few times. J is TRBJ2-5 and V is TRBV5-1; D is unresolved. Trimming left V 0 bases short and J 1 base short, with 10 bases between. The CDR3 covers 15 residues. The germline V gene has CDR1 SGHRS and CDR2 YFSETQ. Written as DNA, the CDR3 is TGCGCCAGCAGCTTGGCCGATCAGCCCCAAGAGACCCAGTACTTC. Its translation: CASSLADQPQETQYF.

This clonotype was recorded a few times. This CDR3 reads CASSQLLSAEKLFF. The CDR3 DNA sequence: TGCGCCAGCAGCCAACTATTAAGTGCTGAAAAACTGTTTTTT. V and J are TRBV4-3 and TRBJ1-4; D not resolved. V was shortened by 2 bases and J by 7 bases, with 11 bases between the two germline ends. Looked up from germline, CDR1 is LGHNA and CDR2 is YSLEER. The CDR3 totals 14 residues.

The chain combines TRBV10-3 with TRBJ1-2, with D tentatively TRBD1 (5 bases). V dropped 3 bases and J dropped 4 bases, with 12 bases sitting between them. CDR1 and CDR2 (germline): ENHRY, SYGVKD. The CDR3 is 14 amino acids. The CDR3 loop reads CAISDGGFAYGYTF. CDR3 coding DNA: TGTGCCATCAGTGACGGGGGGTTCGCCTATGGCTACACCTTC.

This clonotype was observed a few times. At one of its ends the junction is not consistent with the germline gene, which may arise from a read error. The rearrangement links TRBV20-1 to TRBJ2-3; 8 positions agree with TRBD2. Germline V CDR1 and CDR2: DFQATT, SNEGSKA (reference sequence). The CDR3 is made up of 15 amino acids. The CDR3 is CSARAGGGNTDTQYF. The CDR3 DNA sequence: TGCAGTGCCAGAGCGGGCGGGGGGAATACAGATACGCAGTATTTT.

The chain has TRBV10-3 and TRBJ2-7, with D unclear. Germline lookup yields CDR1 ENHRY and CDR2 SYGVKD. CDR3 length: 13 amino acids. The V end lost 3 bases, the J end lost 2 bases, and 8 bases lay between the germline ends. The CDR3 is CAISEGNAYEQYF. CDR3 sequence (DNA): TGTGCCATCAGTGAAGGGAACGCCTACGAGCAGTACTTC.

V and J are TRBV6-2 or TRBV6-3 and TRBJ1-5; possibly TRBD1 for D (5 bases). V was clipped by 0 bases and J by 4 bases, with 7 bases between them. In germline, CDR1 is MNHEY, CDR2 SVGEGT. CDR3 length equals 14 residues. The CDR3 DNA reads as TGTGCCAGCAGTTACTCGGGACGTAATCAGCCCCAGCATTTT. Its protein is CASSYSGRNQPQHF.